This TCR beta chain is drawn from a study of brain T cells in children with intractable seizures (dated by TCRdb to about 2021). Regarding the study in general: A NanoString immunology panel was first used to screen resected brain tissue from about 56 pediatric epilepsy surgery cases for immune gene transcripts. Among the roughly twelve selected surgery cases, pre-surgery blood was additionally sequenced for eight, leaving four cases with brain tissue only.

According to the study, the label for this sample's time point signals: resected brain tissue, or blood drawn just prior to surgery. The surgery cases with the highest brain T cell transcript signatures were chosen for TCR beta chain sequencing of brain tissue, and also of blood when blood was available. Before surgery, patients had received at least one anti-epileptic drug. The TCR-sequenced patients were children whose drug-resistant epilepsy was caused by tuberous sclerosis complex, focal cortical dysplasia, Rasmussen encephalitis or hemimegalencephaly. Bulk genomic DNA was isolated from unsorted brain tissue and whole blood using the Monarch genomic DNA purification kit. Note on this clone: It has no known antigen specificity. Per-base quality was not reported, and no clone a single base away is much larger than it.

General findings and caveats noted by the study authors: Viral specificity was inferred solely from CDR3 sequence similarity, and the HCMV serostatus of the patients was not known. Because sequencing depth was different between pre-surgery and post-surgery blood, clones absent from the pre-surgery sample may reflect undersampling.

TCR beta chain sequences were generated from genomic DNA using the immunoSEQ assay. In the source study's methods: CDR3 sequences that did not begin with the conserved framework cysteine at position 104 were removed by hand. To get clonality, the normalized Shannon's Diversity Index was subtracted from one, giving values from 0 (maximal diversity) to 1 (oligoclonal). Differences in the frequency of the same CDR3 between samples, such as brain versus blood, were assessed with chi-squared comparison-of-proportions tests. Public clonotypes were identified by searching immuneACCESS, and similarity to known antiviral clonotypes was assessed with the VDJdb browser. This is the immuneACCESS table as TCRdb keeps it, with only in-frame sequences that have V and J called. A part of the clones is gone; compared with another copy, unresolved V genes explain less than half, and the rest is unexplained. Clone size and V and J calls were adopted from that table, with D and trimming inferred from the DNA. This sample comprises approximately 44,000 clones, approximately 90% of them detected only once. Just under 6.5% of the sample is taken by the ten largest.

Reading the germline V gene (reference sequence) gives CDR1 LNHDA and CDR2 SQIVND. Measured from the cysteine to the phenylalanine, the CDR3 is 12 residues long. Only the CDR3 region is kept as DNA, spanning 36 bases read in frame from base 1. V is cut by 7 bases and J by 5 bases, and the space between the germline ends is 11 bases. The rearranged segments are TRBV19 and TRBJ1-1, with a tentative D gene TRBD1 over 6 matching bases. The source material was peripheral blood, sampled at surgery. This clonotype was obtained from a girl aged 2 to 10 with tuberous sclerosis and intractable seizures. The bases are TGTGCCAGTACTAGGGGGAGAACTGAAGCTTTCTTT. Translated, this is CASTRGRTEAFF.